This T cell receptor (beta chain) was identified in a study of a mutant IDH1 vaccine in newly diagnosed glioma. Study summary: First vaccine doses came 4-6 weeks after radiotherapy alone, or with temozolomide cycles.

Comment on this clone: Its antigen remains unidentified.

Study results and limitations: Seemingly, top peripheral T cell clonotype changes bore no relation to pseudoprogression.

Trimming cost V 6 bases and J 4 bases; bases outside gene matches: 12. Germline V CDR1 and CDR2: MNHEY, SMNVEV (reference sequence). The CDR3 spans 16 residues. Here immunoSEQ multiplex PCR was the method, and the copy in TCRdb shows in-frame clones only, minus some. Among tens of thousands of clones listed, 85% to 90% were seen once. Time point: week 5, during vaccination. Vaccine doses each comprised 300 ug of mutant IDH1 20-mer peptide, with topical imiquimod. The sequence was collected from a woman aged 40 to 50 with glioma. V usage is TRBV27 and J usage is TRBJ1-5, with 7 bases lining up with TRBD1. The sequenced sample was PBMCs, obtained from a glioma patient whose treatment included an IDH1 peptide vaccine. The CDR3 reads CASRQTGTAYNQPQHF. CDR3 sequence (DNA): TGTGCCAGCAGGCAGACCGGGACAGCTTATAATCAGCCCCAGCATTTT.